This entry concerns a single TCR beta chain. The sample originates from a study of blood T cells in healthy people across ages. The germline V and J ends were trimmed by 2 bases and 3 bases, with 11 bases remaining between them. CDR3 length: 14 residues. Germline-derived CDR1 and CDR2 are DFQATT and SNEGSKA (reference sequence). With a J-beta primer mix and a sample-barcoded 5' primer, a second PCR ran 7 to 11 cycles. Any given sample supplied a minimum of 2.5 million CDR3-containing paired-end reads. MiXCR, applied by TCRdb to the 5' RACE reads, yields one record per CDR3 protein. The top ten clones hold around a fifth of a sample with about a million distinct CDR3 sequences, around 54% of them seen once.

This chain uses TRBV20-1 with TRBJ2-1, with unresolved D. The source material was blood. This receptor was identified in a woman in her sixties in good health. CDR3 sequence: CSARPHLDYNEQFF. The CDR3 nucleotides are TGCAGTGCTAGACCCCATTTGGACTACAATGAGCAGTTCTTC.